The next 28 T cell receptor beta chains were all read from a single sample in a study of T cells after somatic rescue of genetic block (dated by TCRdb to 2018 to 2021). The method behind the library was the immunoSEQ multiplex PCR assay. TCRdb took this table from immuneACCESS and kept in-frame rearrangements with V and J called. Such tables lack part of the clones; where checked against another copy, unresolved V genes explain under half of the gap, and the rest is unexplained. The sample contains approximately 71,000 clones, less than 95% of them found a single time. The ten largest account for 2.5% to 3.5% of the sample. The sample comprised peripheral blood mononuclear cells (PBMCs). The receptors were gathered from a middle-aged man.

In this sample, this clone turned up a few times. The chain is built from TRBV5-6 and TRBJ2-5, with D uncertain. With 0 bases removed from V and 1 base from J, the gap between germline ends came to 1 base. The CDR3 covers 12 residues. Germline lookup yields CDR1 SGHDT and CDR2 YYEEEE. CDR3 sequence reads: CASSLVQETQYF. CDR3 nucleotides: TGTGCCAGCAGCTTGGTCCAAGAGACCCAGTACTTC.

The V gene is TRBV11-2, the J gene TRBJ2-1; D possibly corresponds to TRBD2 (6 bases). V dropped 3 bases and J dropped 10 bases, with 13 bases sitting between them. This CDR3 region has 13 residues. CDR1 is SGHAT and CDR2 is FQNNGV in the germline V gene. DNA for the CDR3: TGTGCCAGCAGCTTCGTGACTAGTCGCGAGCAGTTCTTC. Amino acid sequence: CASSFVTSREQFF.

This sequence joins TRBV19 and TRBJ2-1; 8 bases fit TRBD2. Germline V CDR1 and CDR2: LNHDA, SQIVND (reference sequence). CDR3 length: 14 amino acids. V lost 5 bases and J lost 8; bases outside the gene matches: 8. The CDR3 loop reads CASSPKSGSDEQFF. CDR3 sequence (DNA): TGTGCCAGTAGTCCCAAAAGCGGGAGCGATGAGCAGTTCTTC.

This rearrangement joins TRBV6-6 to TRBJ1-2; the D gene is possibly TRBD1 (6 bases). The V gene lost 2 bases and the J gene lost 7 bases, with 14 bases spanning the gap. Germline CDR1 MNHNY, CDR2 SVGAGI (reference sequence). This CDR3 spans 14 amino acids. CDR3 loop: CASSYGGRSLGYTF. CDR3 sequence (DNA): TGTGCCAGCAGTTACGGGGGGCGCTCACTTGGCTACACCTTC.

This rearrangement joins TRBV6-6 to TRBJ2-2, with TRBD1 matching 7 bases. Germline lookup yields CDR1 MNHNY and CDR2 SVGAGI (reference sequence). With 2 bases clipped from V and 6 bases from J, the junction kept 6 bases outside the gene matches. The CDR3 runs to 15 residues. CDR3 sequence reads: CASSYQGVLSGELFF. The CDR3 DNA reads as TGTGCCAGCAGTTACCAGGGGGTTTTATCCGGGGAGCTGTTTTTT.

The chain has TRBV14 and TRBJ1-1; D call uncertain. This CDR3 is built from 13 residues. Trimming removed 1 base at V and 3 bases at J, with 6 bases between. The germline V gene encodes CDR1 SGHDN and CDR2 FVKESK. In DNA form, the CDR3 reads TGTGCCAGCAGCCAAGTTCAGGACACTGAAGCTTTCTTT. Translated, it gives CASSQVQDTEAFF.

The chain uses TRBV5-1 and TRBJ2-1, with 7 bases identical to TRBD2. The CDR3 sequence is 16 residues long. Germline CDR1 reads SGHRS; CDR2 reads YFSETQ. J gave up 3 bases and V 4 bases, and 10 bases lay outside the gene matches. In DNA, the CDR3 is TGCGCCAGCAGCCCTGACGGGTTAGCGGGCTACAATGAGCAGTTCTTC. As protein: CASSPDGLAGYNEQFF.

The DNA for the CDR3 is TGTGCCAGCAGCCATGGATCGACAGGGGGCGCAGGGGATACGCAGTATTTT. Amino acid sequence: CASSHGSTGGAGDTQYF. This chain uses TRBV4-2 with TRBJ2-3; TRBD1 agrees at 10 bases. Germline values: CDR1 LGHNA, CDR2 YNFKEQ. The CDR3 length is 17 residues. V shed 3 bases, J shed 6 bases, and the junction held 12 bases outside the gene matches.

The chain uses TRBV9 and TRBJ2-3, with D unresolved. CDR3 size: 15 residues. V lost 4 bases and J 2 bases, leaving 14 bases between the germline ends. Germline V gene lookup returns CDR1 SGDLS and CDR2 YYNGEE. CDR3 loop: CASSPRNRPTDTQYF. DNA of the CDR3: TGTGCCAGCAGCCCTCGGAACAGACCCACAGATACGCAGTATTTT.

CDR3 in amino acids: CASSKGLITTNEKLFF. The CDR3 nucleotides are TGTGCCAGCAGTAAAGGACTGATCACGACTAATGAAAAACTGTTTTTT. The chain employs TRBV6-1 and TRBJ1-4, with no clear D. The germline V gene encodes CDR1 MNHNS and CDR2 SASEGT. The V end lost 5 bases, the J end lost 2 bases, and 15 bases lay between the germline ends. The CDR3 extends over 16 amino acids.

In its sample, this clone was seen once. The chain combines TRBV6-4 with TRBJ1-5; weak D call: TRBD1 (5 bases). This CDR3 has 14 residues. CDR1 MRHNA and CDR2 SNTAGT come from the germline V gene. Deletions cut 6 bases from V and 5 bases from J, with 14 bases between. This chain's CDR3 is CASSPVQAYQPQHF. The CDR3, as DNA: TGTGCCAGCAGCCCGGTACAGGCTTATCAGCCCCAGCATTTT.

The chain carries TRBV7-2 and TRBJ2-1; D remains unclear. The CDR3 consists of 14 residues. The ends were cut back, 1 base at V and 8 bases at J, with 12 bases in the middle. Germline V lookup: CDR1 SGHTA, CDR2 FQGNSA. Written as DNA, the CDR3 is TGTGCCAGCAGCTTAGTAGGTAGTGTGGATGAGCAGTTCTTC. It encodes CASSLVGSVDEQFF.

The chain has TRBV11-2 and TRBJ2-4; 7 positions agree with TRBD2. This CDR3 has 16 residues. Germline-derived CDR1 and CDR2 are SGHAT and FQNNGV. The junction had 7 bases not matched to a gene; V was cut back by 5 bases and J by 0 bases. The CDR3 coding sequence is TGTGCCAGCAGCGCGGGGGAGCGGATAGCCAAAAACATTCAGTACTTC. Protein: CASSAGERIAKNIQYF.

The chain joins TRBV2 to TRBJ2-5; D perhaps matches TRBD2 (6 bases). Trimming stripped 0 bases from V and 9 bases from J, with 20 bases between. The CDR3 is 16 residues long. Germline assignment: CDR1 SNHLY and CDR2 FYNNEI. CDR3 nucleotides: TGTGCCAGCAGTGAAGCTGCCGGACTAAAAACCGGGGCCCAGTACTTC. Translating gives CASSEAAGLKTGAQYF.

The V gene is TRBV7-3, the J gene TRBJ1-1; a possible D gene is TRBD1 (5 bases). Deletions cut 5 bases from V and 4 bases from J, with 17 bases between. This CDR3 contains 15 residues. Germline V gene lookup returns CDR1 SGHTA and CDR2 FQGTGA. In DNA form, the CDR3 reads TGTGCCAGCAGCCCTCGACACCGGGGGAGCACTGAAGCTTTCTTT. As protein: CASSPRHRGSTEAFF.

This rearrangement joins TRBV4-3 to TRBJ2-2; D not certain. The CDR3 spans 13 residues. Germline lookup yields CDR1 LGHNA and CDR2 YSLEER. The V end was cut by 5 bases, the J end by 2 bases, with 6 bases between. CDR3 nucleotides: TGCGCCAGCAGCTCGCAAAACACCGGGGAGCTGTTTTTT. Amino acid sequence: CASSSQNTGELFF.

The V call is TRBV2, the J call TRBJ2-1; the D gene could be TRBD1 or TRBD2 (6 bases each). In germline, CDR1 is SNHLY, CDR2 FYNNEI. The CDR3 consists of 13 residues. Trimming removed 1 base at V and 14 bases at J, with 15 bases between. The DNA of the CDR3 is TGTGCCAGCAGTGAAGAGGAGGGACAACGAGAGTTCTTC. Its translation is CASSEEEGQREFF.

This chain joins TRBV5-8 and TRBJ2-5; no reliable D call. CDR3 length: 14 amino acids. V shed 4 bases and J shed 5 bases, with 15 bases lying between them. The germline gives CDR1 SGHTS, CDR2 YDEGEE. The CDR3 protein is CASSKKGLLETQYF. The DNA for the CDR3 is TGTGCCAGCAGCAAAAAGGGTCTCCTCGAGACCCAGTACTTC.

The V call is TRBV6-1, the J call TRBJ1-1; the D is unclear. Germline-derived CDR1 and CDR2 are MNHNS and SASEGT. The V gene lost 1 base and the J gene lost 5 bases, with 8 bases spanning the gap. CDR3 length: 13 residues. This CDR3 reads CASSEDRDTEAFF. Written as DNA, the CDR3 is TGTGCCAGCAGTGAAGACCGCGATACTGAAGCTTTCTTT.

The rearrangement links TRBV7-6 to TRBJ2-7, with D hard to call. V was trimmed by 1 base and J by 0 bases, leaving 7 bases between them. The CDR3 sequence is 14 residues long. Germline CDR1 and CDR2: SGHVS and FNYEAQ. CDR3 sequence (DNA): TGTGCCAGCAGCTTAGAGGTCCGCTCCTACGAGCAGTACTTC. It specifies CASSLEVRSYEQYF.

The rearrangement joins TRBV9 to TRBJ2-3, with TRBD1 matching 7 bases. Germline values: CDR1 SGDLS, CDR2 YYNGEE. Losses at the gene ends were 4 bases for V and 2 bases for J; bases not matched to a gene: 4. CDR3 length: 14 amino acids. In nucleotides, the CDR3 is TGTGCCAGCAGCAAGGGACAGCCCACAGATACGCAGTATTTT. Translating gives CASSKGQPTDTQYF.

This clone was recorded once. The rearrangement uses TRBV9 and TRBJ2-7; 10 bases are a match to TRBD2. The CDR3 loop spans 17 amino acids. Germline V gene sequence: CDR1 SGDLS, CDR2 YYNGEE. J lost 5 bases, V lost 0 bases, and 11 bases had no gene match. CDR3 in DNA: TGTGCCAGCAGCGTAGGGGGACTAGCGACCCCTCCCCACGAGCAGTACTTC. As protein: CASSVGGLATPPHEQYF.

The CDR3 nucleotides read TGTGCCAGCGCCAGGGGTTTAAGGGAGACCCAGTACTTC. It is translated as CASARGLRETQYF. The chain couples TRBV6-1 to TRBJ2-5, with D perhaps TRBD1 (6 bases). With 8 bases removed from V and 5 bases from J, the gap between germline ends came to 15 bases. From germline, CDR1 is MNHNS and CDR2 SASEGT. This CDR3 spans 13 amino acids.

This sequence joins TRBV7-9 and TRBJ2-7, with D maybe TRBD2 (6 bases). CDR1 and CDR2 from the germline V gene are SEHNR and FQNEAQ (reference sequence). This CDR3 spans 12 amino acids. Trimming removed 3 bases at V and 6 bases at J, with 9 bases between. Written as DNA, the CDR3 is TGTGCCAGCAGCTTCGGGGGACGCGAGCAGTACTTC. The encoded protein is CASSFGGREQYF.

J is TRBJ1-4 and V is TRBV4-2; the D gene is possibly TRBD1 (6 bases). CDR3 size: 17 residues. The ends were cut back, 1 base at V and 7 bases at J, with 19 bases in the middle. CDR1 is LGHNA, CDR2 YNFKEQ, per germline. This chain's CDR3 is CASSQVGTLDGGEKLFF. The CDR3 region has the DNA TGTGCCAGCAGCCAAGTTGGGACACTGGATGGTGGTGAAAAACTGTTTTTT.

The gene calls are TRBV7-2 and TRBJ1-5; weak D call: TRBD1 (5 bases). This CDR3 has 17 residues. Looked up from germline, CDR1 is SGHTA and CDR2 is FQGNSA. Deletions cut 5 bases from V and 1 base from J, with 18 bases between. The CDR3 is CASSLGWGSASNQPQHF. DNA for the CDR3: TGTGCCAGCAGCCTGGGTTGGGGCTCGGCAAGCAATCAGCCCCAGCATTTT.

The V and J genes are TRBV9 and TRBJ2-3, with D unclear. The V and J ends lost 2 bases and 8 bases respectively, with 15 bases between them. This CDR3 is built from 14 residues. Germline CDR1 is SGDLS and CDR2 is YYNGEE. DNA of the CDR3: TGTGCCAGCAGCGTCGACGGTTTAAAGGGTACGCAGTATTTT. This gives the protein CASSVDGLKGTQYF.

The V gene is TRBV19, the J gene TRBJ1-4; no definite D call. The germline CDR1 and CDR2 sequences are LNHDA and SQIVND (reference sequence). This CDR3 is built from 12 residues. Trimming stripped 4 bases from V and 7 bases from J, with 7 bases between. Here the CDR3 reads CASSNLREKLFF. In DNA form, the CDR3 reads TGTGCCAGTAGTAACCTTCGTGAAAAACTGTTTTTT.